Listed here is a single TCR beta chain. The junction departs from germline at one end; a sequencing error may be responsible. In germline, CDR1 is DFQATT, CDR2 SNEGSKA (reference sequence). The CDR3 totals 14 residues. TCRdb independently ran MiXCR on the 5' RACE reads; one entry per CDR3 protein. The sample consists of fewer than 55,000 distinct CDR3 sequences, 22% of them appearing once. Cells sorted as Tregs were CD4+, CD25+ and CD127-/low. This receptor was obtained from a female donor with breast cancer. The sample taken for sequencing was Tregs sorted from a lymph node. The chain employs TRBV20-1 and TRBJ2-7; possible D gene TRBD2, 6 bases. Here the CDR3 reads CSARVGGSAYEQDF. The CDR3 DNA follows: TGCAGTGCTAGAGTAGGAGGGAGCGCCTACGAGCAGGACTTC.